The TCR beta chain under discussion was sequenced for a study of cytomegalovirus exposure and HLA in healthy donors. Study outcomes and limitations: The study recorded about 150 TCR beta chains that were cytomegalovirus-associated. The records held CMV serostatus as the only immune exposure information.

A remark on this clone: Its antigen is unidentified.

Both 60 Vbeta primers and 13 Jbeta primers went into the PCR. Sequencing was performed with immunoSEQ multiplex PCR; in TCRdb, only in-frame clones are kept and a portion is missing. The sample lists about 160,000 clones, over 70% occurring once. Trimming cost V 3 bases and J 4 bases, with 21 bases left between them. This CDR3 has 18 amino acids. Germline V gives CDR1 KGHSH, CDR2 LQKENI. Sequencing was carried out using PBMCs. The gene calls are TRBV18 and TRBJ2-2, with a possible D match to TRBD1 (6 bases). The sequence derives from a woman in her twenties or thirties in good health and CMV-seronegative. The CDR3 protein is CASSPSQQGRGRTGELFF. The CDR3 DNA sequence: TGTGCCAGCTCACCCTCACAACAGGGCAGGGGTCGCACCGGGGAGCTGTTTTTT.